This TCR beta chain was retrieved from a study of graft-versus-host responses after intestinal transplantation. At the level of the study: Isolated intestinal, liver-intestinal, or multivisceral transplants had been given to the recipients. Every transplant recipient was induced with anti-thymocyte globulin, then maintained on tacrolimus and steroids for approximately three years.

As for this clone: Antigen unknown.

Study results and caveats: Recipient marrow harbored GvH clones, some of which surfaced first in ileum or blood. Allografts carried high graft-versus-host to host-versus-graft clonal ratios in patients having graft-donor T cell macrochimerism.

Assay used: immunoSEQ multiplex PCR; TCRdb lists only in-frame clones, some missing. The sample holds tens of thousands of clones, about 90% seen once. Germline V gene sequence: CDR1 SGDLS, CDR2 YYNGEE. The CDR3 has 13 amino acids. With 0 bases removed from V and 3 bases from J, the gap between germline ends came to 6 bases. The material sequenced was unstimulated CD8+ T cells sorted from spleen or lymph node cells, taken before intestinal transplant. The chain employs TRBV9 and TRBJ1-2; D is uncertain. This TCR was sampled from a human donor who received an intestinal transplant. This CDR3 is CASSVAGDYGYTF. CDR3 DNA sequence: TGTGCCAGCAGCGTAGCCGGGGACTATGGCTACACCTTC.